A single sample is the source of the 29 T cell receptor beta chains below, sequenced in a study of T cell changes during pregnancy in multiple sclerosis. Method: immunoSEQ multiplex PCR; TCRdb's copy keeps in-frame clones and lacks some. Among roughly 46,000 clones listed, 85% to 95% were seen once. This sample comprised CD8+ T cells from peripheral blood mononuclear cells, obtained after pregnancy. These TCRs come from a female donor with multiple sclerosis, enrolled in a pregnancy study.

The J gene is TRBJ1-5, the V gene TRBV4-2; D gene unclear. CDR1 and CDR2 (germline): LGHNA, YNFKEQ. Between the trimmed V and J ends, which lost 2 bases and 0 bases, there was a span of 8 bases. This CDR3 spans 15 amino acids. The CDR3 DNA sequence: TGTGCCAGCAGCCAAACAGTCGATAGCAATCAGCCCCAGCATTTT. Its protein is CASSQTVDSNQPQHF.

The CDR3 DNA is TGTGCCAGCAGTCCGATCGGACTAGCTCGAGGCACAGATACGCAGTATTTT. This sequence encodes CASSPIGLARGTDTQYF. The rearrangement joins TRBV27 to TRBJ2-3; 8 bases match TRBD2. V lost 5 bases, J lost 1 base, and 11 bases stayed unmatched. The CDR3 spans 17 residues. Germline V gene data show CDR1 as MNHEY and CDR2 as SMNVEV (reference sequence).

The chain uses TRBV28 and TRBJ1-2; TRBD1 aligns across 12 bases. Germline CDR1 reads MDHEN; CDR2 reads SYDVKM. This CDR3 is built from 16 residues. Germline trimming cut 8 bases from V and 6 bases from J; bases unmatched to any gene: 13. The CDR3 region is CASSHRDRGQVNGYTF. The CDR3 nucleotides are TGTGCCAGCTCGCACCGGGACAGGGGGCAGGTTAATGGCTACACCTTC.

The chain joins TRBV6-5 to TRBJ2-5; D is possibly TRBD1 (6 bases). With 2 bases removed from V and 5 bases from J, the gap between germline ends came to 12 bases. This CDR3 comprises 14 residues. Germline assignment: CDR1 MNHEY and CDR2 SVGAGI. CDR3: CASSYGGGYETQYF. Written as DNA, the CDR3 is TGTGCCAGCAGTTACGGGGGCGGCTACGAGACCCAGTACTTC.

The rearrangement uses TRBV4-1 and TRBJ2-3, with 9 bases matching TRBD1. This CDR3 region has 14 residues. The junction had 5 bases not matched to a gene; V was cut back by 6 bases and J by 4 bases. Germline-derived CDR1 and CDR2 are MGHRA and YSYEKL. The CDR3: CASRNRGPSDTQYF. As DNA, the CDR3 is TGCGCCAGCAGAAACAGGGGGCCCTCAGATACGCAGTATTTT.

The chain links TRBV5-4 to TRBJ2-7; 8 positions match TRBD2. With 2 bases clipped from V and 5 bases from J, the junction kept 3 bases outside the gene matches. CDR3 length equals 13 residues. Per germline, CDR1 SGHNT and CDR2 YYREEE (reference sequence). The CDR3 region is CASSFGGGDEQYF. As DNA, the CDR3 is TGTGCCAGCAGCTTCGGGGGGGGCGACGAGCAGTACTTC.

The chain recombines TRBV19 with TRBJ2-5; 16 bases agree with TRBD2. The CDR3 totals 16 residues. CDR1 is LNHDA and CDR2 is SQIVND in the germline V gene (reference sequence). The V segment lost 6 bases and the J segment 5 bases; nucleotides outside the gene matches: 6. The CDR3 region is CASSTGLAGGQETQYF. In nucleotides, the CDR3 is TGTGCCAGTAGCACGGGACTAGCGGGGGGGCAGGAGACCCAGTACTTC.

There are a few counts of this clone. The chain carries TRBV5-1 and TRBJ2-7; 14 positions match TRBD2. The J segment lost 2 bases and the V segment lost 5 bases, leaving 3 bases of the junction unmatched. Germline lookup yields CDR1 SGHRS and CDR2 YFSETQ. The CDR3 runs to 15 residues. CDR3 amino acids: CASSRTSGRPYEQYF. As DNA, the CDR3 is TGCGCCAGCAGTAGGACTAGCGGGAGGCCCTACGAGCAGTACTTC.

This clone has a single count. The V call is TRBV30, the J call TRBJ1-5; D is possibly TRBD1 (6 bases). This CDR3 comprises 14 residues. Germline CDR1 GTSNPN, CDR2 SVGIG (reference sequence). V lost 4 bases and J lost 1, with 11 bases in between. The CDR3 DNA reads as TGTGCCTGGACCCCAGGACAGAGCAATCAGCCCCAGCATTTT. This encodes CAWTPGQSNQPQHF.

This chain uses TRBV6-4 with TRBJ2-1; the match to TRBD2 covers 10 bases. CDR1 and CDR2 (germline): MRHNA, SNTAGT. The CDR3 runs to 14 residues. J lost 8 bases, V lost 4 bases, and 5 bases had no gene match. CDR3 amino acids: CASSASGGADEQFF. The CDR3 DNA is TGTGCCAGCAGTGCCAGCGGGGGGGCGGATGAGCAGTTCTTC.

This clone was counted once. The chain employs TRBV6-6 and TRBJ1-1; the D gene is possibly TRBD1 (5 bases). The V and J ends lost 0 bases and 6 bases respectively, with 8 bases between them. Germline loops: CDR1 MNHNY, CDR2 SVGAGI (reference sequence). The CDR3 sequence is 13 residues long. The CDR3 sequence is CASSYSGGAEAFF. Written as DNA, the CDR3 is TGTGCCAGCAGTTACTCCGGGGGGGCTGAAGCTTTCTTT.

The chain has TRBV16 and TRBJ2-7; tentatively, D is TRBD1 (6 bases). CDR3 length: 13 residues. Germline loops: CDR1 KGHSY, CDR2 FQNENV. V dropped 8 bases and J dropped 1 base, with 12 bases sitting between them. CDR3 loop: CASQWDTSYEQYF. The CDR3 DNA reads TGTGCCAGCCAGTGGGACACGTCCTACGAGCAGTACTTC.

This clone has just one count. The chain combines TRBV6-5 with TRBJ2-2; 8 bases align to TRBD1. With 7 bases clipped from V and 6 bases from J, the junction kept 10 bases outside the gene matches. The CDR3 is 15 amino acids. Germline CDR1 MNHEY, CDR2 SVGAGI. CDR3 DNA: TGTGCCAGCACCGAAACCCAGGGGGCTGCCGGGGAGCTGTTTTTT. It encodes CASTETQGAAGELFF.

V gene TRBV29-1 combines with J gene TRBJ2-1; 7 bases agree with TRBD2. The CDR3 is made up of 14 amino acids. Per germline, CDR1 SQVTM and CDR2 ANQGSEA. Trimming removed 6 bases from V and 3 bases from J; junction bases left unmatched: 8. The CDR3 bases are TGCAGCGTGAGGCCGGGACTAAGCTACAATGAGCAGTTCTTC. Residues: CSVRPGLSYNEQFF.

This clone was detected once. The chain joins TRBV2 to TRBJ2-2, with 12 bases identical to TRBD2. Trimming removed 8 bases from V and 5 bases from J; junction bases left unmatched: 12. Germline lookup yields CDR1 SNHLY and CDR2 FYNNEI. This CDR3 comprises 17 residues. Here the CDR3 DNA reads TGTGCCAGCCTTAACGCTGGGCTAGCGGGGGGGACCGGGGAGCTGTTTTTT. Translation gives CASLNAGLAGGTGELFF.

The chain couples TRBV19 to TRBJ2-5, with D tentatively TRBD2 (6 bases). Germline V gives CDR1 LNHDA, CDR2 SQIVND (reference sequence). The CDR3 totals 17 residues. Deletions cut 5 bases from V and 2 bases from J, with 21 bases between. CDR3 sequence (DNA): TGTGCCAGTAGTTTGGGGGGTTGGGGACGAGGGCAAGAGACCCAGTACTTC. As protein: CASSLGGWGRGQETQYF.

This rearrangement joins TRBV30 to TRBJ2-1; weak D call: TRBD1 (6 bases). The CDR3 spans 15 residues. Germline V lookup: CDR1 GTSNPN, CDR2 SVGIG (reference sequence). Trimming cost V 1 base and J 0 bases, with 10 bases left between them. The CDR3 DNA reads TGTGCCTGGAGTGAGGGGGACGGCTCCTACAATGAGCAGTTCTTC. It specifies CAWSEGDGSYNEQFF.

The rearrangement joins TRBV11-2 to TRBJ2-1, with 8 positions matching TRBD2. Germline lookup yields CDR1 SGHAT and CDR2 FQNNGV. V trimming: 5 bases; J trimming: 6 bases; junction bases outside the gene matches: 12. The CDR3 runs 16 residues. CDR3 DNA: TGTGCCAGCAGCGCCCAAGGGGGACTAGGTCTCAATGAGCAGTTCTTC. Translating gives CASSAQGGLGLNEQFF. Full variable domain (missing parts from reference TRBV11-2 and TRBJ2-1): EAGVAQSPRYKIIEKRQSVAFWCNPISGHATLYWYQQILGQGPKLLIQFQNNGVVDDSQLPKDRFSAERLKGVDSTLKIQPAKLEDSAVYLCASSAQGGLGLNEQFFGPGTRLTVL.

The chain uses TRBV7-6 and TRBJ2-7; TRBD2 agrees at 13 bases. CDR3 length equals 16 residues. Looked up from germline, CDR1 is SGHVS and CDR2 is FNYEAQ. Trimming at V came to 5 bases and at J to 3 bases, leaving 7 bases not matched to a gene. CDR3 amino acids: CASSAMTSGGFYEQYF. In DNA form, the CDR3 reads TGTGCCAGCAGCGCGATGACTAGCGGGGGGTTCTACGAGCAGTACTTC.

This clone showed up just once. This chain links TRBV6-1 with TRBJ2-1; the D gene is possibly TRBD2 (6 bases). The germline V and J ends were trimmed by 7 bases and 0 bases, with 13 bases remaining between them. Per germline, CDR1 MNHNS and CDR2 SASEGT. The CDR3 covers 15 residues. The CDR3 DNA follows: TGTGCCAGCACCCCCGAAGCGGGCTCCTACAATGAGCAGTTCTTC. This codes for CASTPEAGSYNEQFF.

The J gene is TRBJ2-7, the V gene TRBV25-1, with D hard to call. The CDR3 covers 12 residues. Germline CDR1 MGHDK, CDR2 SYGVNS. Trimming stripped 4 bases from V and 3 bases from J, with 7 bases between. The CDR3 nucleotides read TGTGCCAGCAGTGCGCCAGGCTACGAGCAGTACTTC. This translates into CASSAPGYEQYF.

V is TRBV20-1 and J is TRBJ1-3, with unresolved D. Germline loops: CDR1 DFQATT, CDR2 SNEGSKA (reference sequence). The CDR3 contains 11 residues. Trimming removed 2 bases from V and 5 bases from J, with 4 bases in between. CDR3 DNA sequence: TGCAGTGCTAGACTCCGAAACACCATATATTTT. Amino acids: CSARLRNTIYF.

The chain couples TRBV27 to TRBJ2-7; 10 nucleotides agree with TRBD1. There are 14 residues in the CDR3. V lost 6 bases and J lost 6; bases outside the gene matches: 8. Germline CDR1 is MNHEY and CDR2 is SMNVEV (reference sequence). The CDR3 coding sequence is TGTGCCAGCAGGCCGGGACAGGGGTTTTCCGAGCAGTACTTC. This gives the protein CASRPGQGFSEQYF.

The gene calls are TRBV6-6 and TRBJ2-2, with D perhaps matching TRBD1 (5 bases). This CDR3 is built from 14 residues. CDR1 and CDR2 (germline): MNHNY, SVGAGI (reference sequence). With 11 bases removed from V and 7 bases from J, the gap between germline ends came to 20 bases. The CDR3 reads CASYPGQTVGELFF. The CDR3 DNA follows: TGTGCCTCCTATCCAGGGCAGACAGTCGGGGAGCTGTTTTTT.

The rearrangement links TRBV7-9 to TRBJ2-2; 9 bases match TRBD2. This CDR3 contains 15 residues. CDR1 and CDR2 (germline): SEHNR, FQNEAQ (reference sequence). With V trimmed by 5 bases and J by 3 bases, 4 bases remained unmatched. Written as DNA, the CDR3 is TGTGCCAGCAGCCCTAGCGGGACGGACACCGGGGAGCTGTTTTTT. Translated, it gives CASSPSGTDTGELFF.

The genes are TRBV27 and TRBJ2-7; 7 bases match TRBD2. The CDR3 totals 14 residues. Germline CDR1 is MNHEY and CDR2 is SMNVEV (reference sequence). With 10 bases clipped from V and 3 bases from J, the junction kept 12 bases outside the gene matches. The CDR3 loop is CATAGGAGVYEQYF. The CDR3 region has the DNA TGTGCCACGGCCGGAGGGGCGGGAGTCTACGAGCAGTACTTC.

The V and J genes are TRBV9 and TRBJ2-5; D call uncertain. Trimming removed 0 bases from V and 2 bases from J, with 11 bases in between. Germline V gene sequence: CDR1 SGDLS, CDR2 YYNGEE. The CDR3 spans 15 residues. The CDR3 region is CASSVDSGTQETQYF. Here the CDR3 DNA reads TGTGCCAGCAGCGTAGATTCGGGTACTCAAGAGACCCAGTACTTC.

This clone was recorded once. J is TRBJ2-2 and V is TRBV6-4, with TRBD2 matching over 9 bases. V lost 0 bases, J lost 1 base, and 0 bases stayed unmatched. This CDR3 is built from 16 residues. Germline V gene lookup returns CDR1 MRHNA and CDR2 SNTAGT. CDR3 region: CASSDSTSGNTGELFF. CDR3 nucleotide sequence: TGTGCCAGCAGTGACTCGACTAGCGGGAACACCGGGGAGCTGTTTTTT.

This clone showed up just once. The chain combines TRBV19 with TRBJ2-7, with D perhaps matching TRBD2 (5 bases). With 8 bases removed from V and 6 bases from J, the gap between germline ends came to 11 bases. Germline V CDR1 and CDR2: LNHDA, SQIVND (reference sequence). There are 11 residues in the CDR3. Here the CDR3 DNA reads TGTGCCAGTGGGAGTCTCCCCGAGCAGTACTTC. Its translation is CASGSLPEQYF.